Following are 15 T cell receptor beta chains from one sample sequenced in a study of vaccination effects on CD4 cells after COVID-19. Some clones are missing from TCRdb's copy, which holds only in-frame ones; the method was immunoSEQ multiplex PCR. The repertoire holds 80,000 to 95,000 clones, with roughly 80% as singletons. ViraFEST used viral peptide pools to expand antigen-specific CD4+ T cells before sequencing. It was after 10 days of culture that CD4+ T cells were isolated. Participants completed two doses of the BNT162b2 or mRNA-1273 vaccine. No cognate antigen is known for these TCRs. The material was CD4+ T cells from PBMCs cultured with HCoV-OC43 spike peptides, obtained after COVID-19 vaccination. The subset was: HCoV-OC43 spike overlapping peptide pool stimulation. These receptor sequences come from a human donor who received a COVID-19 vaccine.

The V and J genes are TRBV28 and TRBJ2-3, with TRBD2 matching over 7 bases. CDR3 length: 15 residues. Trimming at V came to 5 bases and at J to 6 bases, leaving 11 bases not matched to a gene. The germline CDR1 and CDR2 sequences are MDHEN and SYDVKM. CDR3 residues: CASSASGKGVDTQYF. The CDR3 nucleotides read TGTGCCAGCAGTGCTAGCGGTAAAGGAGTGGATACGCAGTATTTT.

This clone was observed a handful of times. The gene calls are TRBV25-1 and TRBJ1-3; D is ambiguous. Per the germline V gene, CDR1 is MGHDK and CDR2 is SYGVNS. The CDR3 contains 13 residues. V was clipped by 6 bases and J by 0 bases, with 6 bases between them. The DNA for the CDR3 is TGTGCCAGCAGGAGCAACTCTGGAAACACCATATATTTT. This translates into CASRSNSGNTIYF.

The chain recombines TRBV7-3 with TRBJ2-1; D ambiguous. Germline CDR1 and CDR2: SGHTA and FQGTGA. V shed 1 base and J shed 0 bases, with 7 bases lying between them. This CDR3 spans 15 amino acids. CDR3 residues: CASSLRGSSYNEQFF. CDR3 coding DNA: TGTGCCAGCAGCTTAAGGGGAAGCTCCTACAATGAGCAGTTCTTC.

Note on this clone: Additional DNA sequences in this sample encode the identical CDR3. The chain combines TRBV12-3 or TRBV12-4 with TRBJ1-1; D is undetermined. The ends were cut back, 3 bases at V and 1 base at J, with 6 bases in the middle. This CDR3 is built from 13 residues. CDR3 region: CASSFSGNTEAFF. The CDR3 DNA follows: TGTGCCAGCAGTTTCTCCGGGAACACTGAAGCTTTCTTT.

The chain couples TRBV30 to TRBJ2-5; unclear D gene. CDR1 GTSNPN and CDR2 SVGIG come from the germline V gene (reference sequence). The CDR3 runs to 12 residues. The germline V and J ends were trimmed by 2 bases and 4 bases, with 8 bases remaining between them. CDR3 protein: CAWSTARETQYF. CDR3 coding DNA: TGTGCCTGGAGTACGGCACGAGAGACCCAGTACTTC.

The chain links TRBV6-5 to TRBJ1-1; D remains ambiguous. This CDR3 is built from 12 residues. Germline values: CDR1 MNHEY, CDR2 SVGAGI. Trimming stripped 2 bases from V and 9 bases from J, with 10 bases between. The CDR3: CASSYKGEKAFF. The CDR3 bases are TGTGCCAGCAGTTACAAGGGCGAGAAAGCTTTCTTT.

The chain joins TRBV6-2 or TRBV6-3 to TRBJ2-1; D possibly corresponds to TRBD2 (7 bases). Trimming stripped 0 bases from V and 7 bases from J, with 16 bases between. The CDR3 is 16 amino acids. Germline V gene sequence: CDR1 MNHEY, CDR2 SVGEGT. Here the CDR3 DNA reads TGTGCCAGCAGTTACTCTTACGGGGGGCCAAGGAATGAGCAGTTCTTC. This codes for CASSYSYGGPRNEQFF.

The gene calls are TRBV7-2 and TRBJ2-2; 7 bases are shared with TRBD1. CDR3 length equals 14 residues. The V segment lost 6 bases and the J segment 4 bases; nucleotides outside the gene matches: 5. Germline V lookup: CDR1 SGHTA, CDR2 FQGNSA. Here the CDR3 reads CASRTGLGTGELFF. The DNA of the CDR3 is TGTGCCAGCAGGACAGGGCTGGGCACCGGGGAGCTGTTTTTT.

The chain joins TRBV5-1 to TRBJ2-1; TRBD2 matches 8 bases. The CDR3 extends over 14 amino acids. Germline lookup yields CDR1 SGHRS and CDR2 YFSETQ. V lost 4 bases and J lost 4; bases outside the gene matches: 4. The CDR3 reads CASSGIAGYNEQFF. CDR3 DNA sequence: TGCGCCAGCAGCGGCATAGCGGGGTACAATGAGCAGTTCTTC.

This clone appeared a single time. An end of the junction does not agree with germline; a read error may underlie this. The chain has TRBV7-3 and TRBJ2-5; D might be TRBD1 (5 bases). Germline CDR1 reads SGHTA; CDR2 reads FQGTGA. The CDR3 loop spans 13 amino acids. The CDR3 coding sequence is TGTGCCAGCAGCTCCGACAGTCAAGGGACCCAGTACTTC. Protein sequence: CASSSDSQGTQYF.

This clone was detected only once. The chain combines TRBV6-1 with TRBJ1-3; perhaps TRBD1 as D (5 bases). Trimming stripped 0 bases from V and 0 bases from J, with 6 bases between. CDR1 and CDR2 (germline): MNHNS, SASEGT. The CDR3 is 15 residues long. CDR3 nucleotide sequence: TGTGCCAGCAGTGAAGCGGGGGGCTCTGGAAACACCATATATTTT. Translated: CASSEAGGSGNTIYF.

The rearrangement links TRBV5-1 to TRBJ2-3; 7 bases map to TRBD2. The J segment lost 0 bases and the V segment lost 1 base, leaving 2 bases of the junction unmatched. The CDR3 consists of 15 residues. Germline CDR1 reads SGHRS; CDR2 reads YFSETQ. The CDR3: CASSLSGGSTDTQYF. CDR3 DNA sequence: TGCGCCAGCAGCTTGTCCGGGGGGAGCACAGATACGCAGTATTTT.

V gene TRBV3-1 (or the pseudogene TRBV3-2) combines with J gene TRBJ2-1, with 11 bases matching TRBD2. With 1 base clipped from V and 5 bases from J, the junction kept 7 bases outside the gene matches. Germline V gene data show CDR1 as LGHDT and CDR2 as YNNKEL (reference sequence). CDR3 length: 17 residues. The CDR3 nucleotides read TGTGCCAGCAGCCAAGGTCGGCTAGCGGGGGGTCACAATGAGCAGTTCTTC. Encoded protein: CASSQGRLAGGHNEQFF.

This clone was detected only a few times. The chain links TRBV6-5 to TRBJ2-7; 7 bases fit TRBD2. Germline CDR1 MNHEY, CDR2 SVGAGI. The CDR3 has 13 amino acids. The junction had 2 bases not matched to a gene; V was cut back by 3 bases and J by 3 bases. In DNA, the CDR3 is TGTGCCAGCAGTTATGCGGGGGACTACGAGCAGTACGTC. Protein sequence: CASSYAGDYEQYV.

J is TRBJ1-5 and V is TRBV10-1, with D hard to call. Per the germline V gene, CDR1 is WNHNN and CDR2 is SYGVQD (reference sequence). The CDR3 spans 11 residues. Trimming removed 6 bases at V and 13 bases at J, with 13 bases between. As DNA, the CDR3 is TGCGCCAGCAGCGAAACAAAAAATCAGCATTTT. Its translation: CASSETKNQHF.